Listed here are 25 T cell receptor beta chains from one sample, sequenced in a study of shared clonotypes between healthy human individuals. Assay: immunoSEQ multiplex PCR; the TCRdb copy retains only in-frame clones and omits some. Among roughly 640,000 clones, around 97% were seen once, and the ten largest hold about 0.06%. The sample comprised naive CD4+ T cells sorted from blood. Subset meaning: CD45RA+ positively selected. These receptors all stem from a woman in her 30s in good health.

The CDR3 protein is CASRAGPYEQYF. The CDR3, as DNA: TGTGCCAGCAGGGCAGGACCCTACGAGCAGTACTTC. V usage is TRBV10-3 and J usage is TRBJ2-7, with D tentatively TRBD1 (5 bases). V was shortened by 10 bases and J by 2 bases, with 12 bases between the two germline ends. The CDR3 is 12 residues long. CDR1 and CDR2 from the germline V gene are ENHRY and SYGVKD.

The chain carries TRBV4-1 and TRBJ1-1; tentatively, D is TRBD1 (6 bases). Germline CDR1 reads MGHRA; CDR2 reads YSYEKL. The germline V and J ends were trimmed by 2 bases and 0 bases, with 10 bases remaining between them. This CDR3 comprises 15 residues. Here the CDR3 reads CASSQLDRLNTEAFF. DNA for the CDR3: TGCGCCAGCAGCCAACTCGACAGGTTGAACACTGAAGCTTTCTTT.

The CDR3 sequence is CASSTGQGAYEQYF. CDR3 nucleotide sequence: TGTGCCAGTAGTACTGGACAGGGAGCCTACGAGCAGTACTTC. The chain recombines TRBV19 with TRBJ2-5; 8 bases agree with TRBD1. The J call is uncertain, as TRBJ2-7 better fits the DNA end. This CDR3 comprises 14 residues. Per the germline V gene, CDR1 is LNHDA and CDR2 is SQIVND (reference sequence).

V gene TRBV27 combines with J gene TRBJ1-2; D not resolved. Germline V gene data show CDR1 as MNHEY and CDR2 as SMNVEV (reference sequence). The CDR3 sequence is 12 residues long. Trimming took 4 bases from V and 8 from J, leaving 11 bases between them. DNA for the CDR3: TGTGCCAGCAGTTCACTGGTGGGGGGCTACACCTTC. This codes for CASSSLVGGYTF.

The gene calls are TRBV30 and TRBJ2-1, with 7 bases aligning to TRBD2. This CDR3 is built from 14 residues. J was trimmed by 7 bases and V by 2 bases; bases with no gene match: 8. Germline V gene sequence: CDR1 GTSNPN, CDR2 SVGIG (reference sequence). As DNA, the CDR3 is TGTGCCTGGAGTACGGGAGGTGGTGGGAATGAGCAGTTCTTC. As protein: CAWSTGGGGNEQFF.

The chain has TRBV6-1 and TRBJ2-7; 8 nucleotides line up with TRBD1. The germline gives CDR1 MNHNS, CDR2 SASEGT. Trimming at V came to 7 bases and at J to 7 bases, leaving 15 bases not matched to a gene. There are 15 residues in the CDR3. The CDR3 spells CASIPYGTGPREQYF. CDR3 sequence (DNA): TGTGCCAGCATCCCATACGGGACAGGCCCTCGTGAGCAGTACTTC.

DNA for the CDR3: TGTGCCAGCAGTGCGGACGGAGGTAATAGCGGGAGTCGGGTGTACAATGAGCAGTTCTTC. Protein product: CASSADGGNSGSRVYNEQFF. The V gene is TRBV2, the J gene TRBJ2-1; 9 bases line up with TRBD2. Germline loops: CDR1 SNHLY, CDR2 FYNNEI. The CDR3 is 20 amino acids. J lost 4 bases, V lost 4 bases, and 20 bases had no gene match.

The chain joins TRBV11-2 to TRBJ2-4; possible D gene TRBD1, 5 bases. V dropped 6 bases and J dropped 2 bases, with 14 bases sitting between them. CDR1 and CDR2 from the germline V gene are SGHAT and FQNNGV. The CDR3 is 15 residues long. CDR3 in amino acids: CASRHRNGSKNIQYF. The CDR3 nucleotides are TGTGCCAGCAGGCACAGGAATGGGTCCAAAAACATTCAGTACTTC.

V and J are TRBV18 and TRBJ2-1, with a weak D call TRBD2 (5 bases). Trimming took 4 bases from V and 9 from J, leaving 13 bases between them. The CDR3 is 13 amino acids. Germline lookup yields CDR1 KGHSH and CDR2 LQKENI. The CDR3 DNA sequence: TGTGCCAGCTCACAGTTGTCGGACTCTGAGCAGTTCTTC. Translation: CASSQLSDSEQFF.

The chain has TRBV5-4 and TRBJ2-2; the D is unclear. Germline V CDR1 and CDR2: SGHNT, YYREEE (reference sequence). Trimming took 0 bases from V and 7 from J, leaving 4 bases between them. This CDR3 has 12 residues. This chain's CDR3 is CASSLVGGELFF. In nucleotides, the CDR3 is TGTGCCAGCAGCTTGGTTGGCGGGGAGCTGTTTTTT.

The chain has TRBV15 and TRBJ2-3; D remains ambiguous. There are 12 residues in the CDR3. Germline V gene data show CDR1 as LNHNV and CDR2 as YYDKDF (reference sequence). V shed 0 bases and J shed 8 bases, with 6 bases lying between them. CDR3 loop: CATSRDFVTQYF. CDR3 DNA: TGTGCCACCAGCAGAGATTTTGTTACGCAGTATTTT.

The chain uses TRBV30 and TRBJ2-1; D is unresolved. Per the germline V gene, CDR1 is GTSNPN and CDR2 is SVGIG (reference sequence). This CDR3 region has 12 residues. V lost 2 bases, J lost 7 bases, and 9 bases lay in between. The CDR3 coding sequence is TGTGCCTGGAGTAGTCAGGCAAATGAGCAGTTCTTC. It codes for CAWSSQANEQFF.

The chain is built from TRBV13 and TRBJ2-1; 14 bases fit TRBD2. The CDR3 spans 17 residues. Germline-derived CDR1 and CDR2 are PRHDT and FYEKMQ (reference sequence). Unmatched junction bases numbered 5, after V lost 5 bases and J lost 2 bases. The CDR3 spells CASSPPGLAGAYNEQFF. CDR3 nucleotide sequence: TGTGCCAGCAGCCCTCCGGGACTAGCGGGAGCCTACAATGAGCAGTTCTTC. Using reference TRBV13 and TRBJ2-1 for the parts outside the CDR3, the full variable domain is AAGVIQSPRHLIKEKRETATLKCYPIPRHDTVYWYQQGPGQDPQFLISFYEKMQSDKGSIPDRFSAQQFSDYHSELNMSSLELGDSALYFCASSPPGLAGAYNEQFFGPGTRLTVL.

The chain couples TRBV28 to TRBJ1-2; D perhaps matches TRBD1 (6 bases). V was shortened by 1 base and J by 6 bases, with 12 bases between the two germline ends. The CDR3 loop spans 14 amino acids. CDR1 is MDHEN and CDR2 is SYDVKM in the germline V gene. CDR3 amino acids: CASSLYLNRDGYTF. As DNA, the CDR3 is TGTGCCAGCAGTTTATATTTAAACAGGGATGGCTACACCTTC.

A remark on this clone: In the same sample, other DNA sequences code for this CDR3. The V gene is TRBV10-3, the J gene TRBJ1-3; 10 bases line up with TRBD1. CDR3 length equals 14 residues. CDR1 is ENHRY and CDR2 is SYGVKD in the germline V gene. Unmatched junction bases numbered 1, after V lost 6 bases and J lost 2 bases. CDR3 DNA: TGTGCCATCAGCGGACAGGGGGCTGGAAACACCATATATTTT. Protein sequence: CAISGQGAGNTIYF.

V and J are TRBV2 and TRBJ1-1, with TRBD1 identical over 7 bases. CDR1 is SNHLY and CDR2 is FYNNEI in the germline V gene. V shed 2 bases and J 1 base; nucleotides not matched to a gene: 1. The CDR3 runs to 14 residues. Here the CDR3 DNA reads TGTGCCAGCAGTGAAAGACAGGGGAACACTGAAGCTTTCTTT. Translation: CASSERQGNTEAFF.

This chain joins TRBV19 and TRBJ2-5; 10 bases line up with TRBD2. The J call is doubtful: the DNA matches TRBJ2-7 better. The CDR3 consists of 15 residues. The germline gives CDR1 LNHDA, CDR2 SQIVND (reference sequence). The CDR3 protein is CASNSGTSEDYEQYF. The CDR3 DNA follows: TGTGCCAGTAATTCCGGGACTAGCGAGGACTACGAGCAGTACTTC.

The chain carries TRBV5-4 and TRBJ2-3; D is ambiguous. The CDR3 extends over 15 amino acids. Germline-derived CDR1 and CDR2 are SGHNT and YYREEE (reference sequence). Deletions cut 4 bases from V and 6 bases from J, with 18 bases between. The CDR3 bases are TGTGCCAGCAGCCTCGGGTCTGGGGTGGTTGATACGCAGTATTTT. It translates to CASSLGSGVVDTQYF.

This clone was seen a single time. This rearrangement joins TRBV29-1 to TRBJ2-7; 9 bases line up with TRBD1. The germline V gene encodes CDR1 SQVTM and CDR2 ANQGSEA. Trimming cost V 7 bases and J 5 bases; bases outside gene matches: 9. This CDR3 is 13 amino acids long. The CDR3 is CSASGQGTNEQYF. The CDR3, as DNA: TGCAGCGCCTCGGGACAGGGTACTAACGAGCAGTACTTC.

This chain links TRBV27 with TRBJ2-3; 10 nucleotides match TRBD2. The CDR3 is 19 amino acids. CDR1 and CDR2 from the germline V gene are MNHEY and SMNVEV (reference sequence). The ends lost 5 bases at V and 0 bases at J; junction bases unmatched: 14. CDR3 amino acids: CASSPLAGATFSSTDTQYF. The DNA of the CDR3 is TGTGCCAGCAGTCCCCTAGCGGGAGCCACCTTTTCTAGCACAGATACGCAGTATTTT.

This rearrangement joins TRBV4-1 to TRBJ2-1, with D perhaps matching TRBD1 (5 bases). Between the trimmed V and J ends, which lost 1 base and 12 bases, there was a span of 25 bases. The CDR3 spans 17 residues. CDR1 and CDR2 from the germline V gene are MGHRA and YSYEKL. CDR3 loop: CASSQVSGALFPQGQFF. CDR3 in DNA: TGCGCCAGCAGCCAAGTCAGTGGGGCACTATTTCCGCAGGGGCAGTTCTTC.

About this clone itself: This specimen includes other DNA sequences encoding the same CDR3. The chain uses TRBV9 and TRBJ2-6; no clear D gene. The V and J ends lost 0 bases and 0 bases respectively, with 4 bases between them. This CDR3 has 15 amino acids. Per germline, CDR1 SGDLS and CDR2 YYNGEE. The CDR3, as DNA: TGTGCCAGCAGCGTAGTTAGCTCTGGGGCCAACGTCCTGACTTTC. It is translated as CASSVVSSGANVLTF.

V and J are TRBV6-6 and TRBJ2-5; tentative D call: TRBD2 (6 bases). The J call may be incorrect, as the DNA end agrees better with TRBJ2-7. CDR1 MNHNY and CDR2 SVGAGI come from the germline V gene (reference sequence). The CDR3 consists of 13 residues. For the CDR3, the DNA is TGTGCCAGCAGTCCCGGGGGATTCTACGAGCAGTACTTC. Residues: CASSPGGFYEQYF.

The chain employs TRBV7-2 and TRBJ2-3, with D maybe TRBD2 (5 bases). Per germline, CDR1 SGHTA and CDR2 FQGNSA. V lost 4 bases, J lost 2 bases, and 13 bases lay in between. This CDR3 is built from 15 residues. The CDR3: CASSWFSAITDTQYF. The CDR3, as DNA: TGTGCCAGCAGCTGGTTTAGCGCAATCACAGATACGCAGTATTTT.

The V and J genes are TRBV28 and TRBJ2-7; 7 positions match TRBD1. Unmatched junction bases numbered 8, after V lost 4 bases and J lost 2 bases. Germline V CDR1 and CDR2: MDHEN, SYDVKM. The CDR3 is 15 residues long. The chain's CDR3 is CASSSGQPGTYEQYF. The CDR3, as DNA: TGTGCCAGCAGTTCGGGACAGCCTGGGACCTACGAGCAGTACTTC.